The following is a T cell receptor (beta chain) sequence with its context. A much larger clone lies one base from this, so it may be a read error. The data stem from a study of glioma-infiltrating T cells. TCR alpha and beta CDR3 regions were amplified from RNA using iRepertoire nested multiplex PCR. For one-step reverse transcription and amplification, about 85-400 ng of tissue mRNA or PBMC total RNA was used. TCRdb passed the multiplex PCR reads through MiXCR, listing each CDR3 protein once. The sample carries over 80,000 distinct CDR3 sequences, 35% to 50% recorded once. Germline values: CDR1 SEHNR, CDR2 FQNEAQ (reference sequence). This CDR3 spans 12 amino acids.

This TCR was sampled from a human donor with low-grade glioma or glioblastoma, undergoing nonglioma brain surgery, or in good health (not recorded which). Input material: glioma tissue, nonneoplastic brain tissue, or PBMCs (not recorded which). This sequence joins TRBV7-9 and TRBJ2-7; D not resolved. The J call is uncertain, as TRBJ2-1 better fits the DNA end. The DNA of the CDR3 is TGTGCCAGCAGCTCGCACTACAATAAGCAGTTCTTC. Translated, it gives CASSSHYNKQFF.